The clone carrying this T cell receptor (beta chain) was seen a single time. The CDR3 runs to 16 residues. V lost 1 base and J lost 6, with 18 bases in between. Germline CDR1 and CDR2: LGHNA and YSLEER. As originally analysed: Quantification of nucleated cells was approximated via reference gene primer amplification. Only in-frame clones appear in the TCRdb table, and some are missing; sequencing was by immunoSEQ multiplex PCR. The DNA gave D and trimming, while V, J and clone size come from that table. The table has about 110,000 clones, approximately 84% seen once; the top ten hold roughly 3.5%. The entry originates in a study of blood T cell repertoires in COVID-19. Study background: T cells, B-cell-depleted T cells, or PBMCs provided the cDNA or gDNA that served as material.

Input material: peripheral blood. The chain carries TRBV4-3 and TRBJ2-5; D unresolved. This receptor was taken from a middle-aged man with acute or convalescent COVID-19. The CDR3 DNA reads as TGCGCCAGCAGCCAAGGATTTTTGAGACTGACGAAGACCCAGTACTTC. As protein: CASSQGFLRLTKTQYF.